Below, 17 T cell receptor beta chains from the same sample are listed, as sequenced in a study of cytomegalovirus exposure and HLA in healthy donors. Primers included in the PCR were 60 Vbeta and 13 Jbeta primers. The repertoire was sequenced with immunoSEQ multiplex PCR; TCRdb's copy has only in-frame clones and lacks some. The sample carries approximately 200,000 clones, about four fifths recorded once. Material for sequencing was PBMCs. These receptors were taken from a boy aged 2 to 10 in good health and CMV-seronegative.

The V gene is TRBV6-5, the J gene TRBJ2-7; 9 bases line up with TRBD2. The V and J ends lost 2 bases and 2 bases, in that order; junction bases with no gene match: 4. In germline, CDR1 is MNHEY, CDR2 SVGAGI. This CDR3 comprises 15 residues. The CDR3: CASSYGAGGTYEQYF. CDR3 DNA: TGTGCCAGCAGTTACGGGGCGGGGGGGACCTACGAGCAGTACTTC.

The CDR3 DNA is TGTGCCAGCTCACCACTCCCAGGGAATAGCAATCAGCCCCAGCATTTT. This translates into CASSPLPGNSNQPQHF. This chain connects TRBV18 to TRBJ1-5; possible D gene TRBD1, 5 bases. The V end was cut by 1 base, the J end by 0 bases, with 10 bases between. The CDR3 extends over 16 amino acids. CDR1 and CDR2 (germline): KGHSH, LQKENI.

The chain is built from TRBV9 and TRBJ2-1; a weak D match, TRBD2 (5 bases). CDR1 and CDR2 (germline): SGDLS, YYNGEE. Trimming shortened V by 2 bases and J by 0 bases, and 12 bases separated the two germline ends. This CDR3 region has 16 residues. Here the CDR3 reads CASSVNGMSSYNEQFF. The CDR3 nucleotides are TGTGCCAGCAGCGTTAACGGGATGAGCTCCTACAATGAGCAGTTCTTC.

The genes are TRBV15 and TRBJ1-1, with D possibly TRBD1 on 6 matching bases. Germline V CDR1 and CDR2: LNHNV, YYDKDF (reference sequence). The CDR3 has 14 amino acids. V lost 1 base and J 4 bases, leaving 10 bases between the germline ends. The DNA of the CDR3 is TGTGCCACCAGCAGAGTGGACAGAGTCACTGAAGCTTTCTTT. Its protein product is CATSRVDRVTEAFF.

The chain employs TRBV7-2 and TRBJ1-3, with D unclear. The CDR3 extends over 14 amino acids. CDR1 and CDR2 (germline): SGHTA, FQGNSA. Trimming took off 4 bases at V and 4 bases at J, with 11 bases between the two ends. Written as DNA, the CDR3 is TGTGCCAGCAGCTCCCCTTCGGGGGGAAACACCATATATTTT. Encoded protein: CASSSPSGGNTIYF.

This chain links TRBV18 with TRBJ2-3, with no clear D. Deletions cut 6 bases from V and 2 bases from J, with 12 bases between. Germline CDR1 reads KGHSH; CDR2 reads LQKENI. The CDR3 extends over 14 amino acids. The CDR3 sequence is CASSPRFDTDTQYF. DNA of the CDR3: TGTGCCAGCTCGCCCCGGTTCGACACAGATACGCAGTATTTT.

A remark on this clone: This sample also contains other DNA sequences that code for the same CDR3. CDR3 nucleotide sequence: TGTGCCAGCAGCTCGCCGGACAGGGGCCGCTACGAGCAGTACTTC. Protein sequence: CASSSPDRGRYEQYF. The chain links TRBV7-2 to TRBJ2-7, with 9 nucleotides matching TRBD1. CDR3 length: 15 amino acids. Germline CDR1 and CDR2: SGHTA and FQGNSA. The V segment lost 4 bases and the J segment 3 bases; nucleotides outside the gene matches: 7.

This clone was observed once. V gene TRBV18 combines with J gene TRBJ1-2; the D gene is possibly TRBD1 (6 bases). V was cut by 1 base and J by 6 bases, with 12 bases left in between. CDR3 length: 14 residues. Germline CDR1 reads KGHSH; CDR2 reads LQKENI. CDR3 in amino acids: CASSPLTGSDGYTF. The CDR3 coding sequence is TGTGCCAGCTCACCACTGACAGGTTCAGATGGCTACACCTTC.

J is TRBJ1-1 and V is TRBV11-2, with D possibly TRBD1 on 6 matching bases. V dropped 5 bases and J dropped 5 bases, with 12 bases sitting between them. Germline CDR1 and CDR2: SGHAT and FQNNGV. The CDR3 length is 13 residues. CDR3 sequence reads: CASSLTGTTEAFF. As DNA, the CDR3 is TGTGCCAGCAGCCTGACCGGGACAACTGAAGCTTTCTTT. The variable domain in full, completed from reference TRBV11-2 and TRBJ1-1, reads EAGVAQSPRYKIIEKRQSVAFWCNPISGHATLYWYQQILGQGPKLLIQFQNNGVVDDSQLPKDRFSAERLKGVDSTLKIQPAKLEDSAVYLCASSLTGTTEAFFGQGTRLTVV.

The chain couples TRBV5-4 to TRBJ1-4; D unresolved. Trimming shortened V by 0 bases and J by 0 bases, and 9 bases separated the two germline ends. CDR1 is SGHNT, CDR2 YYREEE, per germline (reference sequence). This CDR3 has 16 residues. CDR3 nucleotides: TGTGCCAGCAGCTTGGATCCCCCGGCAACTAATGAAAAACTGTTTTTT. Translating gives CASSLDPPATNEKLFF.

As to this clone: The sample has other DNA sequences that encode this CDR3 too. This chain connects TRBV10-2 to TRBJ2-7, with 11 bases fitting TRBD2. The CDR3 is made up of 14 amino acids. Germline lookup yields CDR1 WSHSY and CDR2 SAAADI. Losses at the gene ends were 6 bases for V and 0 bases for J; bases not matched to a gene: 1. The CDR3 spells CASRLAGASYEQYF. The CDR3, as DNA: TGCGCCAGCAGACTAGCGGGGGCCTCCTACGAGCAGTACTTC.

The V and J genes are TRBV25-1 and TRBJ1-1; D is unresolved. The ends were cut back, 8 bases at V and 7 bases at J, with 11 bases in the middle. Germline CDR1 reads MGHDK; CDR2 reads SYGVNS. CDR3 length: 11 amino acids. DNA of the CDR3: TGTGCCAGCTCCCGAGCTGATGAAGCTTTCTTT. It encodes CASSRADEAFF.

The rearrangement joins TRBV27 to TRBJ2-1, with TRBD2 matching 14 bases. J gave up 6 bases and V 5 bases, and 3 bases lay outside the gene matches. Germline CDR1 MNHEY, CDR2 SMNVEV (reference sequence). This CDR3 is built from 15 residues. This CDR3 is CASSLGLAGGNEQFF. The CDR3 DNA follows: TGTGCCAGCAGTCTCGGACTAGCGGGGGGCAATGAGCAGTTCTTC.

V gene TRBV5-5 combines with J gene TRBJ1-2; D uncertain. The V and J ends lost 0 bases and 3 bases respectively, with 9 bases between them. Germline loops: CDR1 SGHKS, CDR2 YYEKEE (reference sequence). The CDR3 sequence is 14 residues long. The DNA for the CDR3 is TGTGCCAGCAGCTTGGAAGGCGGATACTATGGCTACACCTTC. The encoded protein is CASSLEGGYYGYTF.

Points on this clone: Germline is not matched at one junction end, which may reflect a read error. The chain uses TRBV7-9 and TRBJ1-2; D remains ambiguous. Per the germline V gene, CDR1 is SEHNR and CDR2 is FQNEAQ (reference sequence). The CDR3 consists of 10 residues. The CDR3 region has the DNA TGTTCCAGCAGCTCGATCCCGTTAGTCTTC. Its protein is CSSSSIPLVF.

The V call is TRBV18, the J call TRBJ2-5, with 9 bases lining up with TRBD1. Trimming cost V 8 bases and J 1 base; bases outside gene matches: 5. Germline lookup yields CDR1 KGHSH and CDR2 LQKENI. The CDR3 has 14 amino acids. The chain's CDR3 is CASTRDRAQETQYF. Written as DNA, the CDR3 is TGTGCCAGCACCCGGGACAGGGCCCAAGAGACCCAGTACTTC.

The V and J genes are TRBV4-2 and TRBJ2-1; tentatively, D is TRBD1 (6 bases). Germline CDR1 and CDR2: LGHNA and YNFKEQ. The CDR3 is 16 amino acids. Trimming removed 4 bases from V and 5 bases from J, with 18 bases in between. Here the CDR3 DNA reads TGTGCCAGCAGCCGATTAAAGGGGGTGGTACACAATGAGCAGTTCTTC. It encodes CASSRLKGVVHNEQFF.